These 13 T cell receptor beta chains were sequenced from one sample in a study of Ad26.COV2.S vaccination and SARS-CoV-2 variants. The method was immunoSEQ multiplex PCR; TCRdb's version includes in-frame clones alone and lacks a portion of them. The profile shows roughly 380,000 clones, approximately 81% of them singletons. Treatment specified: 15 to 20 received Ad26.COV2.S at low or high dose, single or two shots; 5 received placebo; per-sample allocation not given. Samples came from day 63 after the first vaccine or placebo injection. Sequenced material: peripheral blood, taken in a trial of Ad26.COV2.S vaccine versus placebo. The receptors shown here come from a person aged 18-60 years who received the Ad26.COV2.S COVID-19 vaccine or a placebo.

The rearrangement uses TRBV6-5 and TRBJ1-1; weak D call: TRBD1 (5 bases). Germline V gene sequence: CDR1 MNHEY, CDR2 SVGAGI. Trimming pared 6 bases from V and 2 bases from J, leaving 16 bases between. The CDR3 consists of 15 residues. The CDR3 region is CASSQSGVGNTEAFF. Here the CDR3 DNA reads TGTGCCAGCAGCCAATCGGGGGTAGGAAACACTGAAGCTTTCTTT.

This clone was picked up a small number of times. Other DNA sequences from this sample encode an identical CDR3 as well. The V and J genes are TRBV20-1 and TRBJ2-1, with 7 nucleotides matching TRBD1. Germline loops: CDR1 DFQATT, CDR2 SNEGSKA (reference sequence). This CDR3 region has 14 residues. The J segment lost 3 bases and the V segment lost 3 bases, leaving 5 bases of the junction unmatched. CDR3: CSASDRVGYNEQFF. CDR3 sequence (DNA): TGCAGTGCTAGTGACAGGGTCGGCTACAATGAGCAGTTCTTC.

The gene calls are TRBV7-9 and TRBJ1-1; no definite D call. The CDR3 runs 13 residues. Trimming removed 6 bases from V and 1 base from J, with 9 bases in between. The V gene's germline CDR1 is SEHNR and CDR2 FQNEAQ (reference sequence). CDR3 in DNA: TGTGCCAGCAGTTCGGACGGGAACACTGAAGCTTTCTTT. The encoded protein is CASSSDGNTEAFF.

The chain recombines TRBV11-3 with TRBJ1-1, with D unclear. The CDR3 contains 13 residues. V was pared by 1 base and J by 7 bases, with 10 bases between. Germline CDR1 reads SGHNT; CDR2 reads YENEEA. CDR3 amino acids: CASSLVPGVEAFF. CDR3 nucleotide sequence: TGTGCCAGCAGCTTAGTACCCGGGGTTGAAGCTTTCTTT.

The V gene is TRBV27, the J gene TRBJ1-1, with D possibly being TRBD1 (6 bases). This CDR3 is built from 16 residues. The germline V gene has CDR1 MNHEY and CDR2 SMNVEV (reference sequence). V was cut by 2 bases and J by 10 bases, with 23 bases left in between. CDR3 protein: CASSLPGAGLSLGAFF. DNA of the CDR3: TGTGCCAGCAGTTTACCGGGGGCAGGGTTAAGTTTGGGAGCTTTCTTT.

The V gene is TRBV25-1, the J gene TRBJ1-1; 7 bases are a match to TRBD1. The CDR3 is made up of 14 amino acids. The V gene end was trimmed by 6 bases and the J gene end by 0 bases; junction bases not matched to a gene: 4. From germline, CDR1 is MGHDK and CDR2 SYGVNS. The CDR3 region has the DNA TGTGCCAGCAGATACAGGGGCATGAACACTGAAGCTTTCTTT. Its protein is CASRYRGMNTEAFF.

The gene calls are TRBV7-8 and TRBJ2-3; 8 nucleotides line up with TRBD2. Germline trimming cut 0 bases from V and 1 base from J; bases unmatched to any gene: 9. Germline V gives CDR1 SGHVS, CDR2 FQNEAQ. There are 18 residues in the CDR3. The CDR3 reads CASSLAWGVTSGTDTQYF. CDR3 bases: TGTGCCAGCAGCTTAGCGTGGGGGGTGACTAGCGGCACAGATACGCAGTATTTT.

The chain couples TRBV27 to TRBJ1-6; D unresolved. Germline lookup yields CDR1 MNHEY and CDR2 SMNVEV (reference sequence). V lost 4 bases and J 6 bases, leaving 13 bases between the germline ends. The CDR3 runs to 15 residues. The CDR3: CASSSWQVANSPLHF. The CDR3 bases are TGTGCCAGCAGTTCGTGGCAAGTCGCTAATTCACCCCTCCACTTT.

The chain employs TRBV2 and TRBJ2-1; 7 nucleotides match TRBD1. The CDR3 length is 14 residues. V shed 6 bases and J 3 bases; nucleotides not matched to a gene: 5. Germline V gives CDR1 SNHLY, CDR2 FYNNEI. The CDR3 sequence is CASSEQGLYNEQFF. The CDR3 coding sequence is TGTGCCAGCAGCGAACAGGGGCTCTACAATGAGCAGTTCTTC.

The V and J genes are TRBV13 and TRBJ2-2; the D call may be TRBD1 or TRBD2 (6 bases each). The V end lost 3 bases, the J end lost 7 bases, and 15 bases lay between the germline ends. This CDR3 comprises 15 residues. Germline lookup yields CDR1 PRHDT and CDR2 FYEKMQ (reference sequence). The CDR3 DNA sequence: TGTGCCAGCAGCTTTGGGGGGCTTGGAATCGGGGAGCTGTTTTTT. It encodes CASSFGGLGIGELFF.

The chain joins TRBV24-1 to TRBJ2-5; 11 bases align to TRBD1. V dropped 4 bases and J dropped 4; count of bases not matched to a gene: 4. The CDR3 totals 15 residues. Germline CDR1 reads KGHDR; CDR2 reads SFDVKD. CDR3 sequence (DNA): TGTGCCACCAGTGAAGGGACAGGGGGTCGAGAGACCCAGTACTTC. Translated: CATSEGTGGRETQYF.

The chain links TRBV7-6 to TRBJ1-1; no firm D call. Germline assignment: CDR1 SGHVS and CDR2 FNYEAQ. CDR3 length: 11 amino acids. The V end was cut by 5 bases, the J end by 7 bases, with 8 bases between. CDR3 DNA: TGTGCCAGCAGCGTCGGGAATGAAGCTTTCTTT. As protein: CASSVGNEAFF.

V gene TRBV10-3 combines with J gene TRBJ1-4, with 11 bases fitting TRBD1. This CDR3 has 13 residues. Trimming cost V 5 bases and J 16 bases; bases outside gene matches: 9. The germline V gene has CDR1 ENHRY and CDR2 SYGVKD. CDR3 loop: CAISPGQGDREFF. The CDR3 nucleotides read TGTGCCATCAGTCCGGGACAGGGGGATAGGGAGTTTTTT.